This T cell receptor (beta chain) was retrieved from a study of T cell changes during pregnancy in multiple sclerosis. The repertoire was sequenced with immunoSEQ multiplex PCR; TCRdb's copy has only in-frame clones and lacks some. This table has some 60,000 clones, just over 90% appearing once. The source is a female donor with multiple sclerosis, enrolled in a pregnancy study. Sequenced here: peripheral blood, sampled in the second trimester of pregnancy.

The CDR3 spells CASSLATGAYGYTF. CDR3 DNA: TGTGCCAGCAGCTTAGCTACAGGGGCTTACGGCTACACCTTC. The rearrangement uses TRBV11-1 and TRBJ1-2; 7 positions match TRBD1. The V segment lost 0 bases and the J segment 8 bases; nucleotides outside the gene matches: 6. The CDR3 totals 14 residues. Germline lookup yields CDR1 SGHAT and CDR2 FQDESV (reference sequence).